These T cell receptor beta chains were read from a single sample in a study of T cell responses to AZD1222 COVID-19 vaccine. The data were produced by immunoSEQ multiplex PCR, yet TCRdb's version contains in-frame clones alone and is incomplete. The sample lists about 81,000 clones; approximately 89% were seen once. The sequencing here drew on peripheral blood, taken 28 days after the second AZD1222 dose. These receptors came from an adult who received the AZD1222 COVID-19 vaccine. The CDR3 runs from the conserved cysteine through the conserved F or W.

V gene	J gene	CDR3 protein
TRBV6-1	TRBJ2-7	CASSEWGSGIEQYF
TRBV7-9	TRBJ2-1	CASSLDPGTGGHEQFF
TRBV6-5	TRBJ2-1	CASSPGLAGGRRFF
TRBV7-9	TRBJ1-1	CASSYPQGGAFF
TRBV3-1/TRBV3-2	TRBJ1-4	CASSQDKGHGKLFF
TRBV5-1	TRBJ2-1	CASSFREYGEQFF
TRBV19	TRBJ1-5	CASSSRSRTVNQPQHF
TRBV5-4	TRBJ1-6	CASRDTGGRSPLHF
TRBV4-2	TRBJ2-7	CASSQVGQGTYEQYF
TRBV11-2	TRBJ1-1	CASSLSLRTEAFF
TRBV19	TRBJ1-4	CASSSGRNEKLFF
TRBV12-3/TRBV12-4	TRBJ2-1	CASSPGGRVQFF
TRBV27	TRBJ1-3	CASRRGGSGRGNTIYF